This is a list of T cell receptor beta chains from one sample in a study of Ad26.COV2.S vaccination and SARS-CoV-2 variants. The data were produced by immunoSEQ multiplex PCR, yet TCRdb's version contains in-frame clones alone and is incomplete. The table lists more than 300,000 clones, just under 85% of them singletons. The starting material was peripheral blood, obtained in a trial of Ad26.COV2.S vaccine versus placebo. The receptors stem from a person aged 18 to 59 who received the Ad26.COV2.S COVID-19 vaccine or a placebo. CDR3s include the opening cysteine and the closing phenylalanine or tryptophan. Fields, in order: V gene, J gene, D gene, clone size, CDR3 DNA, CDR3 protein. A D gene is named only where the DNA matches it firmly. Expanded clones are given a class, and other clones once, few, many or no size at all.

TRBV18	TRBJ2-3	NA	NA	TGTGCCAGCTCACTAATCAGGGGCACAGATACGCAGTATTTT	CASSLIRGTDTQYF
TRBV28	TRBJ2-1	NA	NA	TGTGCCAGCAGTCCGTCTTGGGGAGGAACTTACAATGAGCAGTTCTTC	CASSPSWGGTYNEQFF
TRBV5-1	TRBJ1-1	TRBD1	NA	TGCGCCAGCAGCTTGAACAGGGGGAACACTGAAGCTTTCTTT	CASSLNRGNTEAFF
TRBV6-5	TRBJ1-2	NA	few	TGTGCCAGCAGTTTAACAGGGCTGTCTGGCTACACCTTC	CASSLTGLSGYTF
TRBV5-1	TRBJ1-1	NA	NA	TGCGCCAGCAGCTTCGCCGGGGGCGGTGAAGCTTTCTTT	CASSFAGGGEAFF
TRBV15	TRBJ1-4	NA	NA	TGTGCCACCAGCAGAGGCGGGCCCCCAACTAATGAAAAACTGTTTTTT	CATSRGGPPTNEKLFF
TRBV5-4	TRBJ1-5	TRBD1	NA	TGTGCCAGCAGCTCGACAGGGGGTGTAGACAATCAGCCCCAGCATTTT	CASSSTGGVDNQPQHF
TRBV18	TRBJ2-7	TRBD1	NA	TGTGCCAGCTCACTCGACCACAGGGGCGGAGAGCAGTACTTC	CASSLDHRGGEQYF
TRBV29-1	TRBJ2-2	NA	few	TGCAGCGTACTTCAGGGGGAGCTGTTTTTT	CSVLQGELFF
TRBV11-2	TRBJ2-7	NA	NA	TGTGCCAGCAGCTTCATCCAGGTCTCCTACGAGCAGTACTTC	CASSFIQVSYEQYF
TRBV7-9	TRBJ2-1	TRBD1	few	TGTGCCAGCAGCTTACAGGGACAGGGGGGCAATGAGCAGTTCTTC	CASSLQGQGGNEQFF
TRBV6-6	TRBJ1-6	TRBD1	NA	TGTGCCAGCCTACTCGGGACAGCAAATTCACCCCTCCACTTT	CASLLGTANSPLHF
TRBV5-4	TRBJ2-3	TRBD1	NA	TGTGCCAGCAGCTTGGGTGACAGGGTACGTACGCAGTATTTT	CASSLGDRVRTQYF
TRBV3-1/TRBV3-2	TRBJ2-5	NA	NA	TGTGCCAGCAGCCAAGAACGCTTAGTGGCAGAAGAGACCCAGTACTTC	CASSQERLVAEETQYF
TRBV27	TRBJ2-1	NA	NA	TGTGCCAGCAGCCCAGGGGGGGGAAGCAATGAGCAGTTCTTC	CASSPGGGSNEQFF
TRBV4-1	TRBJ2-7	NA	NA	TGCGCCAGCAGCCAAGAGCCGGGAGCCGAGGAGAACTTC	CASSQEPGAEENF
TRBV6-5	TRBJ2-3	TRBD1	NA	TGTGCCAGCAGCCAGTCAGGGGGCTCTGGAGATACGCAGTATTTT	CASSQSGGSGDTQYF
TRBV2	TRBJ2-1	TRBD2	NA	TGTGCCAGCAGGGACTTAAGACTAGCGGGGGCCGGTGAGCAGTTCTTC	CASRDLRLAGAGEQFF
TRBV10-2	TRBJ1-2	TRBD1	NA	TGCGCCAGCAGTGAGTGGGGACAGGGCTATGGCTACACCTTC	CASSEWGQGYGYTF
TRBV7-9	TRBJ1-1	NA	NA	TGTGCCAGCAGCCCGAGGAGGGGAGGGGCTGAAGCTTTCTTT	CASSPRRGGAEAFF
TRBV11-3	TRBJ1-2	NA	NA	TGTGCCAGCAGCTTATTGGTGGGGACAACTAACTATGGCTACACCTTC	CASSLLVGTTNYGYTF
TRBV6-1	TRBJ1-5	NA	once	TGTGCCAGCACCGGACAGTGGAGCAATCAGCCCCAGCATTTT	CASTGQWSNQPQHF
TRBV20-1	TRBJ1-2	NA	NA	TGCAGTGCTAGGAGCTTTCCCTACACCTTC	CSARSFPYTF
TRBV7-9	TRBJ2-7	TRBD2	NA	TGTGCCAGCAGCTTGGGGACTAGCGCCATGTGGGAGCAGTACTTC	CASSLGTSAMWEQYF
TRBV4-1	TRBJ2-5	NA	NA	TGCGCCAGCAGCCAAGCGAAAGGGGAAGAGACCCAGTACTTC	CASSQAKGEETQYF
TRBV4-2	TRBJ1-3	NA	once	TGTGCCAGCAGCCAAGCCGGGGGGGCTTCAGGAAACACCATATATTTT	CASSQAGGASGNTIYF
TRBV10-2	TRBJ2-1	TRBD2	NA	TGCGCCAGCAGTGAGTCGATACTAGCGCGCTACAATGAGCAGTTCTTC	CASSESILARYNEQFF
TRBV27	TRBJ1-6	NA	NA	TGTGCCAGCACTGGGAGTTTACGTTCACCCCTCCACTTT	CASTGSLRSPLHF
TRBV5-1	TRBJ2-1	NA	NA	TGCGCCAGCAATCTTAACTACAATGAGCAGTTCTTC	CASNLNYNEQFF
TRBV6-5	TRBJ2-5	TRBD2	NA	TGTGCCAGCAGTTTCACTAGCGGGGGGGGCCAAGAGACCCAGTACTTC	CASSFTSGGGQETQYF
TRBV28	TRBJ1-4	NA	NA	TGTGCCAGCAGTTTTATTCAATCAGGCACTGAAAAACTGTTTTTT	CASSFIQSGTEKLFF
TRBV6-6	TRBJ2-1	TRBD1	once	TGTGCCAGCAGTTACTCGGGGGACAGGGCCATGGGGGAGCAGTTCTTC	CASSYSGDRAMGEQFF
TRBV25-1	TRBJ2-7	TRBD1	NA	TGTGCCAGCCAAATAAAGGGGACAGGGAACAGCGAGCAGTACTTC	CASQIKGTGNSEQYF
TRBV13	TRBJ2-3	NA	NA	TGTGCCAGCAGCTTAGCGGCGGGGGCCACAGATACGCAGTATTTT	CASSLAAGATDTQYF
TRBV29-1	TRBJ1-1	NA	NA	TGCAGCGTTGAAGAGGGTAGGGTTCCTCCGACTGAAGCTTTCTTT	CSVEEGRVPPTEAFF
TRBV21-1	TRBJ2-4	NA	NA	TGTGCCAGCAGCAAAGATCGCCCGGGACATTCCTGGGGGAACATTCAGTACTTC	CASSKDRPGHSWGNIQYF
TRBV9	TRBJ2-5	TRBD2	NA	TGTGCCAGCAGCGGGACTAGCGGGTCAGAGACCCAGTACTTC	CASSGTSGSETQYF
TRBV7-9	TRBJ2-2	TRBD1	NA	TGTGCCAGCAGCACGGACAGGCTCACCGGGGAGCTGTTTTTT	CASSTDRLTGELFF
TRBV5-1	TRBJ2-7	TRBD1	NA	TGCGCCAGCAGCCCTTCGACAGGGGGAATCTACGAGCAGTACTTC	CASSPSTGGIYEQYF
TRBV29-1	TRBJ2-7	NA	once	TGCAGCGTTCAGGGATCTGTGGGCTCCTACGAGCAGTACTTC	CSVQGSVGSYEQYF
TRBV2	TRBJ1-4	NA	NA	TGTGCCAGCAGTGACGCGCTTGCAACTAATGAAAAACTGTTTTTT	CASSDALATNEKLFF
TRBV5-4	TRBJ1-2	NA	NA	TGTGCCAGCAGCTTGGCCCTGACAGTGGCTGATGGCTACACCTTC	CASSLALTVADGYTF
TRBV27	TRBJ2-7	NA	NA	TGTGCCAGCAGTTCACCCTACTACGAGCAGTACTTC	CASSSPYYEQYF
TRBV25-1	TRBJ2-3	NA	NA	TGTGCCAGCCGAACTTCTGGGGCAGATACGCAGTATTTT	CASRTSGADTQYF
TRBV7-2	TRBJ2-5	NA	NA	TGTGCCAGCAGCTTAGCGCCTCGGGGGGCCCTCCAAGAGACCCAGTACTTC	CASSLAPRGALQETQYF
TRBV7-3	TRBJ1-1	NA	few	TGTGCCAGCAGCTTAACTGGACCAATGAACACTGAAGCTTTCTTT	CASSLTGPMNTEAFF
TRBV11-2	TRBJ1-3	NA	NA	TGTGCCAGCAGCTTACTGGGAGCTGGAAACACCATATATTTT	CASSLLGAGNTIYF
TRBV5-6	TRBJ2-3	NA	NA	TGTGCCAGCAGTTGGGACACCTACCTCACAGATACGCAGTATTTT	CASSWDTYLTDTQYF
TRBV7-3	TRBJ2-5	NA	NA	TGTGCCAGCAGCTCTCGGGACTTCTCAGAGACCCAGTACTTC	CASSSRDFSETQYF
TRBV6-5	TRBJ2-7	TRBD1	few	TGTGCCAGCAGGACAGGGGGCTCATCCGAGCAGTACTTC	CASRTGGSSEQYF
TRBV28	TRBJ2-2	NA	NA	TGTGCCAGCTTCGGCAGCTTGAACACCGGGGAGCTGTTTTTT	CASFGSLNTGELFF
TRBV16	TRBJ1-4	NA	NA	TGTGCCAGCAGCCAATTACTACAGACTAATGAAAAACTGTTTTTT	CASSQLLQTNEKLFF
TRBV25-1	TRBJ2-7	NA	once	TGTGCCATCATCCGCTACTTGGTTTACGAGCAGTACTTC	CAIIRYLVYEQYF